Below, 24 T cell receptor beta chains from the same sample are listed, as sequenced in a study of control samples from healthy donors and cancer patients. Clones were sequenced by immunoSEQ multiplex PCR, and TCRdb holds only the in-frame ones, with some missing. The repertoire holds around 22,000 clones, with roughly 85% as singletons. Sequenced material: PBMCs. The receptor set was obtained from a man aged 60 to 75 with head and neck cancer.

This chain joins TRBV2 and TRBJ1-2, with TRBD1 identical over 7 bases. The junction had 10 bases not matched to a gene; V was cut back by 4 bases and J by 8 bases. The CDR3 is 14 amino acids. Germline V gene sequence: CDR1 SNHLY, CDR2 FYNNEI. The CDR3 sequence is CASSASTGEQGYTF. CDR3 DNA: TGTGCCAGCAGTGCTTCAACAGGGGAACAAGGCTACACCTTC.

The gene calls are TRBV2 and TRBJ2-7; D remains unclear. Germline-derived CDR1 and CDR2 are SNHLY and FYNNEI. The CDR3 extends over 12 amino acids. The V end lost 6 bases, the J end lost 6 bases, and 12 bases lay between the germline ends. The CDR3 nucleotides read TGTGCCAGCAGAACGACTGGTAGCGAGCAGTACGTC. Its protein is CASRTTGSEQYV.

The chain links TRBV7-8 to TRBJ1-2, with 8 bases lining up with TRBD1. This CDR3 contains 15 residues. In germline, CDR1 is SGHVS, CDR2 FQNEAQ. The ends lost 4 bases at V and 7 bases at J; junction bases unmatched: 11. DNA for the CDR3: TGTGCCAGCAGCTGGACAGGGAAAAACTCCGGTGGCTACACCTTC. Its protein is CASSWTGKNSGGYTF.

The J gene is TRBJ1-5, the V gene TRBV19; D is undetermined. The CDR3 runs to 14 residues. Germline loops: CDR1 LNHDA, CDR2 SQIVND (reference sequence). Deletions cut 7 bases from V and 3 bases from J, with 13 bases between. The DNA of the CDR3 is TGTGCCAGTATCTCGGGAAGGTACAATCAGCCCCAGCATTTT. Translating it yields CASISGRYNQPQHF.

The chain couples TRBV6-5 to TRBJ2-3, with D unresolved. The germline gives CDR1 MNHEY, CDR2 SVGAGI. V was pared by 5 bases and J by 4 bases, with 10 bases between. CDR3 length equals 13 residues. The CDR3 here is CASSHVRADTQYF. As DNA, the CDR3 is TGTGCCAGCAGTCACGTCCGAGCAGATACGCAGTATTTT.

CDR3 sequence reads: CASSTQGQGQETQYF. The CDR3 DNA sequence: TGTGCCAGCAGCACCCAGGGACAGGGTCAAGAGACCCAGTACTTC. V gene TRBV5-8 combines with J gene TRBJ2-5; the match to TRBD1 covers 9 bases. V shed 4 bases and J 2 bases; nucleotides not matched to a gene: 6. The CDR3 loop spans 15 amino acids. Germline CDR1 reads SGHTS; CDR2 reads YDEGEE. Full variable domain (remainder filled in from reference TRBV5-8 and TRBJ2-5): EAGVTQSPTHLIKTRGQQATLRCSPISGHTSVYWYQQALGLGLQFLLWYDEGEERNRGNFPPRFSGRQFPNYSSELNVNALELEDSALYLCASSTQGQGQETQYFGPGTRLLVL.

V gene TRBV29-1 combines with J gene TRBJ2-1, with TRBD1 as a possible D gene (6 bases). Trimming pared 3 bases from V and 0 bases from J, leaving 12 bases between. This CDR3 is 15 amino acids long. Germline V gene data show CDR1 as SQVTM and CDR2 as ANQGSEA. The CDR3 here is CSVETGQSSYNEQFF. For the CDR3, the DNA is TGCAGCGTTGAGACCGGACAGAGCTCCTACAATGAGCAGTTCTTC.

The table lists this clone with a count of one. The gene calls are TRBV6-5 and TRBJ1-2; D gene uncertain. V was clipped by 4 bases and J by 8 bases, with 14 bases between them. This CDR3 has 13 amino acids. Germline loops: CDR1 MNHEY, CDR2 SVGAGI. In DNA form, the CDR3 reads TGTGCCAGCAGTTCCACCTCGTTGGGGGGCTACACCTTC. The encoded protein is CASSSTSLGGYTF.

The genes are TRBV9 and TRBJ2-3, with 7 bases aligning to TRBD2. This CDR3 region has 17 residues. CDR1 SGDLS and CDR2 YYNGEE come from the germline V gene. The J segment lost 0 bases and the V segment lost 4 bases, leaving 11 bases of the junction unmatched. CDR3 coding DNA: TGTGCCAGCAGCTATCATGGGGCGGGAGCGAGCACAGATACGCAGTATTTT. It codes for CASSYHGAGASTDTQYF.

This clone was found a few times. The chain uses TRBV6-2 or TRBV6-3 and TRBJ1-2; TRBD1 is a possible D gene (6 bases). Germline CDR1 MNHEY, CDR2 SVGEGT. Trimming removed 0 bases from V and 5 bases from J, with 16 bases in between. The CDR3 extends over 16 amino acids. This chain's CDR3 is CASSYSIGGDSYGYTF. CDR3 coding DNA: TGTGCCAGCAGTTACTCGATCGGGGGCGACTCTTATGGCTACACCTTC.

The J gene is TRBJ2-5, the V gene TRBV19; 7 nucleotides agree with TRBD2. CDR1 and CDR2 (germline): LNHDA, SQIVND (reference sequence). CDR3 size: 14 residues. Trimming removed 2 bases from V and 5 bases from J; junction bases left unmatched: 5. DNA for the CDR3: TGTGCCAGTAGTATAAAGGCGGGAGCGGAGACCCAGTACTTC. Its protein product is CASSIKAGAETQYF.

This clone was observed a few times. The chain employs TRBV18 and TRBJ2-6; possibly TRBD1 for D (5 bases). Deletions cut 0 bases from V and 0 bases from J, with 9 bases between. Per the germline V gene, CDR1 is KGHSH and CDR2 is LQKENI. The CDR3 extends over 17 amino acids. The CDR3 here is CASSPPQGSSGANVLTF. The CDR3 region has the DNA TGTGCCAGCTCACCACCCCAGGGAAGCTCTGGGGCCAACGTCCTGACTTTC.

The chain employs TRBV5-4 and TRBJ2-7; possibly TRBD1 or TRBD2 for D (5 bases each). The V end was cut by 0 bases, the J end by 6 bases, with 16 bases between. The CDR3 has 15 residues. The V gene's germline CDR1 is SGHNT and CDR2 YYREEE (reference sequence). CDR3 in amino acids: CASSLGWDPRGEQYF. The CDR3 DNA is TGTGCCAGCAGCTTGGGTTGGGACCCAAGGGGCGAGCAGTACTTC.

CDR3 amino acids: CASSLDGAGGWNEQFF. The CDR3 DNA is TGTGCCAGCAGCTTGGATGGTGCGGGAGGGTGGAATGAGCAGTTCTTC. The V and J genes are TRBV5-4 and TRBJ2-1, with 9 bases that match TRBD2. The ends lost 0 bases at V and 7 bases at J; junction bases unmatched: 8. CDR3 size: 16 residues. Per germline, CDR1 SGHNT and CDR2 YYREEE (reference sequence).

The gene calls are TRBV5-1 and TRBJ2-4, with D hard to call. The germline gives CDR1 SGHRS, CDR2 YFSETQ. V was clipped by 4 bases and J by 0 bases, with 8 bases between them. This CDR3 spans 14 amino acids. CDR3 residues: CASSEDGAKNIQYF. The CDR3 DNA follows: TGCGCCAGCAGCGAGGACGGAGCCAAAAACATTCAGTACTTC. The full variable domain, its missing parts supplied by reference TRBV5-1 and TRBJ2-4, is KAGVTQTPRYLIKTRGQQVTLSCSPISGHRSVSWYQQTPGQGLQFLFEYFSETQRNKGNFPGRFSGRQFSNSRSEMNVSTLELGDSALYLCASSEDGAKNIQYFGAGTRLSVL.

The chain is built from TRBV27 and TRBJ2-5; 9 positions match TRBD1. The germline gives CDR1 MNHEY, CDR2 SMNVEV (reference sequence). J lost 3 bases, V lost 7 bases, and 9 bases had no gene match. This CDR3 is built from 15 residues. This chain's CDR3 is CASNPGTGIEETQYF. The CDR3 bases are TGTGCCAGCAATCCGGGGACAGGGATCGAAGAGACCCAGTACTTC.

The V gene is TRBV6-5, the J gene TRBJ2-1, with 9 bases identical to TRBD1. The CDR3 spans 14 residues. The V gene's germline CDR1 is MNHEY and CDR2 SVGAGI. V lost 6 bases to trimming and J lost 7 bases; unmatched junction nucleotides: 7. CDR3 sequence (DNA): TGTGCCAGCAGACCGGGACAGGGCTCAAATGAGCAGTTCTTC. Translated, it gives CASRPGQGSNEQFF.

This chain links TRBV7-9 with TRBJ1-1; D is ambiguous. Trimming took 6 bases from V and 4 from J, leaving 15 bases between them. Germline loops: CDR1 SEHNR, CDR2 FQNEAQ (reference sequence). This CDR3 has 14 amino acids. Here the CDR3 DNA reads TGTGCCAGCAGTTCCTCCGCGGGTAGCACTGAAGCTTTCTTT. Its translation: CASSSSAGSTEAFF.

The V call is TRBV15, the J call TRBJ2-1; no definite D call. The CDR3 is 12 amino acids. The germline V gene encodes CDR1 LNHNV and CDR2 YYDKDF (reference sequence). V was clipped by 5 bases and J by 9 bases, with 11 bases between them. The CDR3 nucleotides read TGTGCCACCAGCTATGGGGTTGGTGAGCAGTTCTTC. Translation: CATSYGVGEQFF.

Here the CDR3 reads CAISDNTEAFF. The CDR3 DNA reads as TGTGCCATTTCAGACAACACTGAAGCTTTCTTT. The rearrangement uses TRBV10-3 and TRBJ1-1, with D uncertain. Per the germline V gene, CDR1 is ENHRY and CDR2 is SYGVKD. Trimming left V 9 bases short and J 2 bases short, with 7 bases between. The CDR3 is 11 residues long.

The J gene is TRBJ1-1, the V gene TRBV5-4; 8 bases agree with TRBD1. CDR3 length: 16 amino acids. CDR1 and CDR2 from the germline V gene are SGHNT and YYREEE (reference sequence). V was clipped by 2 bases and J by 1 base; unmatched bases: 7. The CDR3 protein is CASSLGGGQANTEAFF. The DNA of the CDR3 is TGTGCCAGCAGCTTAGGAGGGGGACAGGCGAACACTGAAGCTTTCTTT.

This clone was detected only a few times. The gene calls are TRBV10-2 and TRBJ1-2; D not certain. Trimming removed 10 bases at V and 4 bases at J, with 13 bases between. This CDR3 has 12 residues. Germline V gives CDR1 WSHSY, CDR2 SAAADI. CDR3: CAIGPAPYGYTF. The CDR3 DNA follows: TGCGCCATCGGGCCCGCCCCCTATGGCTACACCTTC.

The genes are TRBV20-1 and TRBJ2-7; D remains ambiguous. This CDR3 is built from 11 residues. CDR1 is DFQATT and CDR2 is SNEGSKA in the germline V gene (reference sequence). V was shortened by 2 bases and J by 4 bases, with 6 bases between the two germline ends. CDR3 in DNA: TGCAGTGCTAGACAGCAGTACGAGCAGTACTTC. This sequence encodes CSARQQYEQYF.

This clone occurred a few times. CDR3 residues: CASSPLTSGSIYEQYF. DNA for the CDR3: TGTGCCAGTAGTCCCCTTACTAGCGGGAGTATCTACGAGCAGTACTTC. The chain employs TRBV19 and TRBJ2-7; 11 positions agree with TRBD2. CDR1 and CDR2 (germline): LNHDA, SQIVND (reference sequence). The CDR3 runs to 16 residues. The J segment lost 3 bases and the V segment lost 5 bases, leaving 9 bases of the junction unmatched.